The following is a T cell receptor (beta chain) sequence with its context. Its antigen is currently unknown. The genes are named according to mouse. From the germline J gene comes the end of the CDR3, since the read stops 1 residue before it. The data derive from a study of tissue T cells after allogeneic stem cell transplantation. Findings and caveats of the study: Shared clones across patients were few; motif clustering revealed tissue-specific shared signatures.

CDR1 KGHPV and CDR2 FQNQEV come from the germline V gene (reference sequence). V gave up 2 bases and J gave up 1 base, with 5 bases separating them. The CDR3 is made up of 13 amino acids. Data came from immunoSEQ multiplex PCR; TCRdb stores just in-frame clones and leaves some out. The sample has roughly 51,000 clones, 65% to 85% seen once. This clonotype was obtained from a pool of C57BL/6 mice in good health. The chain uses TRBV26 and TRBJ1-1, with D unclear. Sequenced input: sorted cells pooled from one or two spleens. The CDR3 reads CASSLEVNTEVFF. CDR3 DNA, as far as it was read: TGTGCCAGCAGTCTGGAGGTAAACACAGAAGTCTTC.